The TCR beta chain described here comes from a study of T-cell memory formation after mild COVID-19. Points from the study as a whole: Among clones peaking at day 37 in the second wave, SARS-CoV-2 specificity remained unconfirmed.

This CDR3 is 16 amino acids long. V gave up 5 bases and J gave up 6 bases; unmatched junction bases: 11. Looked up from germline, CDR1 is SGHTA and CDR2 is FQGNSA. This clonotype was counted ten times or more. Antigen unknown. TCRdb used MiXCR to reprocess the 5' RACE reads, holding one entry per CDR3 protein. Here the sample spans roughly 200,000 distinct CDR3 sequences, over 9% being singletons. The V and J genes are TRBV7-2 and TRBJ2-2; TRBD2 agrees at 8 bases. This TCR came from a man between 18 and 35 years old who had mild COVID-19 (a few samples of this study predate the infection). Cell type and time point are not known. Sequenced: PBMCs or a T cell subset sorted from them (not recorded which). CDR3 region: CASSPPGAGDPGELFF. As DNA, the CDR3 is TGTGCCAGCAGCCCTCCGGGAGCGGGGGACCCCGGGGAGCTGTTTTTT.